This T cell receptor beta chain was sequenced for a study of blood T cell repertoires in COVID-19 (TCRdb year 2020). Concerning the study at large: Samples covering the acute and convalescent phases of COVID-19 were provided by collaborators in the United States, Italy and Spain. The prospective study material was composed of cDNA or gDNA derived from T cells, B-cell-depleted T cells, or PBMCs. The dataset comprised deeply sampled blood TCRbeta repertoires from subjects exposed to, actively infected with, or recovered from COVID-19. The repertoires were released in a freely available public database intended as a resource for research on the immune response to SARS-CoV-2. The samples were drawn from the first 160 participants of the ongoing ImmuneRACE study and from some 1,300 subjects provided by 6 global collaborators. The sample metadata nearly always contained a de-identified subject ID, COVID-19 status, age in years and sex. Where available, HLA class I and class II types were taken from metadata supplied by the sample provider and were not determined by assay-based typing.

The CDR3 spans 11 residues, from the cysteine through the phenylalanine. Of all the DNA, just the CDR3 is kept, 33 bases in frame from base 1. V is pared back by 4 bases and J by 9 bases, with 7 bases lying between the germline termini. TCRbeta CDR3 regions were amplified from genomic DNA by means of the immunoSEQ Assay, a bias-controlled multiplex PCR. The study's processing was this. Nucleated cell counts per sample were estimated from amplification of reference gene primers within the assay. To quantify the absolute abundance of each unique TCRbeta CDR3 rearrangement, sequence reads were collapsed and filtered. For each sample, productive Simpson clonality was calculated by taking the square root of Simpson's diversity index across productive rearrangements. The clones in this table, taken by TCRdb from immuneACCESS, are in-frame only. Not every clone is retained; where verified, under half of the shortfall comes from an unresolved V gene, and the cause of the rest is unknown. The V and J calls and clone size are taken from that table; D and trimming were inferred from the DNA. This sample holds roughly 75,000 clones; about 89% were observed only once. Of the sample, around 0.6% falls within the top ten clones.

About this clone: The antigen this receptor binds is unknown. The sample holds no much larger clone one base away, and base qualities are not on file.

The investigation overall reported the following: The quantity of clinical and demographic metadata differed by source and by participant and was supplied without curation.

Whole blood was collected in K2EDTA tubes by collaborating institutions according to the institutions' own protocols. For TCRbeta analysis, collaborator samples were shipped as frozen whole blood, as isolated PBMCs, or as DNA extracted from either sample type. Sequenced: peripheral blood. The clonotype was recovered from a man aged 55 to 70 with acute or convalescent COVID-19. The sequence links TRBV12-3 or TRBV12-4 to TRBJ2-1; the D segment could be TRBD1, given 6 matching bases. The sequenced DNA is TGTGCCAGCAGTTACAGGGCTGAGCAGTTCTTC. This gives the protein CASSYRAEQFF.